The 29 T cell receptor beta chains below were found in one sample sequenced in a study of blood T cell repertoires in COVID-19. Measured with immunoSEQ multiplex PCR; TCRdb has only the in-frame clones, and not every one. The data hold about 100,000 clones, with 90% to 95% observed a single time. The sample consisted of peripheral blood. The receptors shown here come from a man aged 55 to 70 with acute or convalescent COVID-19.

This clone appeared once. The chain employs TRBV19 and TRBJ2-1; tentatively, D is TRBD2 (5 bases). The CDR3 is 15 amino acids. CDR1 and CDR2 (germline): LNHDA, SQIVND (reference sequence). Trimming took 4 bases from V and 2 from J, leaving 12 bases between them. CDR3 sequence reads: CASSTSGSTYNEQFF. CDR3 in DNA: TGTGCCAGTAGTACTTCGGGATCGACCTACAATGAGCAGTTCTTC.

The rearrangement joins TRBV28 to TRBJ2-5, with 11 bases that match TRBD2. Germline CDR1 is MDHEN and CDR2 is SYDVKM. The CDR3 consists of 16 residues. The ends lost 7 bases at V and 4 bases at J; junction bases unmatched: 11. CDR3 sequence: CASTWEGLAGTETQYF. CDR3 nucleotide sequence: TGTGCCAGCACCTGGGAAGGACTAGCGGGTACAGAGACCCAGTACTTC.

The chain is built from TRBV6-2 or TRBV6-3 and TRBJ2-7; TRBD2 agrees at 9 bases. Germline V gene data show CDR1 as MNHEY and CDR2 as SVGEGT. The CDR3 is 14 residues long. Trimming took 6 bases from V and 6 from J; bases not matched to a gene: 9. The CDR3 protein is CASSPFSGSGEQYF. As DNA, the CDR3 is TGTGCCAGCAGCCCTTTTAGCGGGAGCGGCGAGCAGTACTTC.

V and J are TRBV7-2 and TRBJ2-1; 7 bases align to TRBD2. Looked up from germline, CDR1 is SGHTA and CDR2 is FQGNSA. J gave up 3 bases and V 4 bases, and 9 bases lay outside the gene matches. The CDR3 extends over 16 amino acids. CDR3 residues: CASSSVASGGYNEQFF. CDR3 in DNA: TGTGCCAGCAGCTCAGTAGCTAGCGGAGGCTACAATGAGCAGTTCTTC.

The V call is TRBV28, the J call TRBJ1-2, with 7 positions matching TRBD1. V was pared by 7 bases and J by 2 bases, with 10 bases of the junction left unmatched. The CDR3 is 15 residues long. Germline assignment: CDR1 MDHEN and CDR2 SYDVKM. For the CDR3, the DNA is TGTGCCAGCACCCGAACCCCGACAGGGAACTATGGCTACACCTTC. It translates to CASTRTPTGNYGYTF.

The V gene is TRBV27, the J gene TRBJ2-7; 7 bases are a match to TRBD1. Germline V gives CDR1 MNHEY, CDR2 SMNVEV (reference sequence). This CDR3 region has 17 residues. The ends lost 5 bases at V and 4 bases at J; junction bases unmatched: 17. CDR3 loop: CASSPLLVIRGLYEQYF. The DNA of the CDR3 is TGTGCCAGCAGTCCGTTACTAGTAATTAGGGGGCTGTACGAGCAGTACTTC.

This clone was detected only once. This chain connects TRBV7-9 to TRBJ1-3; 7 bases agree with TRBD1. Losses at the gene ends were 6 bases for V and 0 bases for J; bases not matched to a gene: 8. Germline V gene data show CDR1 as SEHNR and CDR2 as FQNEAQ (reference sequence). The CDR3 is 16 amino acids. CDR3 residues: CASSPSDRPSGNTIYF. In DNA, the CDR3 is TGTGCCAGCAGTCCCTCGGACAGGCCCTCTGGAAACACCATATATTTT.

The chain has TRBV25-1 and TRBJ2-2, with TRBD2 matching 8 bases. V lost 1 base and J lost 6; bases outside the gene matches: 7. The CDR3 contains 16 residues. From germline, CDR1 is MGHDK and CDR2 SYGVNS. CDR3 protein: CASSESQREFAGELFF. The CDR3 DNA reads TGTGCCAGCAGTGAATCTCAGCGGGAGTTTGCCGGGGAGCTGTTTTTT.

This sequence joins TRBV19 and TRBJ2-5; no clear D gene. V lost 0 bases to trimming and J lost 0 bases, with 5 bases between them. The CDR3 has 14 amino acids. In germline, CDR1 is LNHDA, CDR2 SQIVND (reference sequence). In nucleotides, the CDR3 is TGTGCCAGTAGTATAGAAGCTAACCAAGAGACCCAGTACTTC. It translates to CASSIEANQETQYF.

The chain recombines TRBV11-2 with TRBJ2-5; D remains unclear. Deletions cut 1 base from V and 10 bases from J, with 16 bases between. The germline CDR1 and CDR2 sequences are SGHAT and FQNNGV. This CDR3 region has 14 residues. CDR3 coding DNA: TGTGCCAGCAGCTTAGTAGGCACGAGCGTGGGCCAGTACTTC. This sequence encodes CASSLVGTSVGQYF.

The V gene is TRBV6-4, the J gene TRBJ1-6; D not resolved. V gave up 8 bases and J gave up 6 bases, with 11 bases separating them. The CDR3 spans 13 residues. CDR1 is MRHNA, CDR2 SNTAGT, per germline. The CDR3 protein is CASRERINSPLHF. DNA for the CDR3: TGTGCCAGCCGAGAGAGGATTAATTCACCCCTCCACTTT.

This chain links TRBV19 with TRBJ1-2; unclear D gene. V dropped 5 bases and J dropped 0 bases, with 10 bases sitting between them. CDR1 LNHDA and CDR2 SQIVND come from the germline V gene (reference sequence). CDR3 length: 14 amino acids. The CDR3 DNA reads TGTGCCAGTAGTCGAGCCTTTTCTAACTATGGCTACACCTTC. It yields the protein CASSRAFSNYGYTF.

V is TRBV7-2 and J is TRBJ2-7; maybe TRBD1 (6 bases). Germline V gene data show CDR1 as SGHTA and CDR2 as FQGNSA. The V gene lost 2 bases and the J gene lost 4 bases, with 12 bases spanning the gap. The CDR3 has 14 residues. The CDR3 reads CASSLPGDGYEQYF. CDR3 nucleotides: TGTGCCAGCAGCTTACCAGGGGACGGGTACGAGCAGTACTTC.

V gene TRBV7-2 combines with J gene TRBJ1-4; possibly TRBD1 for D (6 bases). This CDR3 comprises 13 residues. Trimming stripped 5 bases from V and 6 bases from J, with 10 bases between. The germline CDR1 and CDR2 sequences are SGHTA and FQGNSA. As DNA, the CDR3 is TGTGCCAGCAGCCCGGACAGAGATGAAAAACTGTTTTTT. This gives the protein CASSPDRDEKLFF. Looking up the rest from reference TRBV7-2 and TRBJ1-4 gives the full variable domain: GAGVSQSPSNKVTEKGKDVELRCDPISGHTALYWYRQSLGQGLEFLIYFQGNSAPDKSGLPSDRFSAERTGGSVSTLTIQRTQQEDSAVYLCASSPDRDEKLFFGSGTQLSVL.

The J gene is TRBJ2-7, the V gene TRBV9; weak D call: TRBD1 (6 bases). V was cut by 4 bases and J by 4 bases, with 15 bases left in between. Germline CDR1 and CDR2: SGDLS and YYNGEE. CDR3 size: 14 residues. CDR3 in DNA: TGTGCCAGCAGCCCGCAGGGGTCTCTTTACGAGCAGTACTTC. Protein product: CASSPQGSLYEQYF. Full variable domain (rest looked up from reference TRBV9 and TRBJ2-7): DSGVTQTPKHLITATGQRVTLRCSPRSGDLSVYWYQQSLDQGLQFLIQYYNGEERAKGNILERFSAQQFPDLHSELNLSSLELGDSALYFCASSPQGSLYEQYFGPGTRLTVT.

The chain uses TRBV19 and TRBJ1-1; 7 bases fit TRBD1. The length of the CDR3 is 16 residues. V lost 1 base and J lost 5; bases outside the gene matches: 10. From germline, CDR1 is LNHDA and CDR2 SQIVND (reference sequence). The CDR3 DNA is TGTGCCAGTAGTATAGCCAGGGGGAGTGGAAAAACTGAAGCTTTCTTT. As protein: CASSIARGSGKTEAFF.

This chain joins TRBV30 and TRBJ2-7; TRBD2 matches at 10 bases. Germline loops: CDR1 GTSNPN, CDR2 SVGIG (reference sequence). The length of the CDR3 is 13 residues. The J segment lost 6 bases and the V segment lost 3 bases, leaving 5 bases of the junction unmatched. CDR3 nucleotides: TGTGCCTGGAGACTAGCGGGGAGTCCCGAGCAGTACTTC. Residues: CAWRLAGSPEQYF.

This sequence joins TRBV29-1 and TRBJ2-5; no definite D call. Germline V gene lookup returns CDR1 SQVTM and CDR2 ANQGSEA. CDR3 length: 13 residues. The CDR3 region has the DNA TGCACAGGCCTCCTTGGGTACCAAGAGACCCAGTACTTC. Its protein is CTGLLGYQETQYF.

The DNA of the CDR3 is TGCGCCAGCAGCTTGGACGGTAGCGGGAACTCCTACGAGCAGTACTTC. Its translation is CASSLDGSGNSYEQYF. The J gene is TRBJ2-7, the V gene TRBV5-1, with TRBD2 identical over 8 bases. CDR1 is SGHRS and CDR2 is YFSETQ in the germline V gene. This CDR3 region has 16 residues. With V trimmed by 0 bases and J by 0 bases, 5 bases remained unmatched.

V and J are TRBV3-1 (or the pseudogene TRBV3-2) and TRBJ1-2; no firm D call. The germline CDR1 and CDR2 sequences are LGHDT and YNNKEL (reference sequence). Trimming took off 1 base at V and 7 bases at J, with 10 bases between the two ends. The CDR3 totals 13 residues. In DNA, the CDR3 is TGTGCCAGCAGCCAAGGTGGAGGGTCTGGCTACACCTTC. Translated: CASSQGGGSGYTF.

The chain employs TRBV5-1 and TRBJ2-3; 7 bases fit TRBD2. This CDR3 is built from 16 residues. Germline V gene data show CDR1 as SGHRS and CDR2 as YFSETQ. V was pared by 0 bases and J by 2 bases, with 6 bases of the junction left unmatched. As DNA, the CDR3 is TGCGCCAGCAGCTTGGCAGCGGGATCCTCCACAGATACGCAGTATTTT. It codes for CASSLAAGSSTDTQYF.

This chain links TRBV9 with TRBJ2-7, with 7 bases matching TRBD2. The germline V gene has CDR1 SGDLS and CDR2 YYNGEE. CDR3 length equals 15 residues. V was pared by 0 bases and J by 3 bases, with 6 bases of the junction left unmatched. The DNA of the CDR3 is TGTGCCAGCAGCGTAGGTGAGGGAGGGATCTACGAGCAGTACTTC. Amino acid sequence: CASSVGEGGIYEQYF. Filled out from reference TRBV9 and TRBJ2-7, the complete variable domain reads DSGVTQTPKHLITATGQRVTLRCSPRSGDLSVYWYQQSLDQGLQFLIQYYNGEERAKGNILERFSAQQFPDLHSELNLSSLELGDSALYFCASSVGEGGIYEQYFGPGTRLTVT.

The V call is TRBV30, the J call TRBJ1-3; unclear D gene. The CDR3 is 13 amino acids. In germline, CDR1 is GTSNPN, CDR2 SVGIG (reference sequence). V was shortened by 0 bases and J by 4 bases, with 7 bases between the two germline ends. The CDR3 coding sequence is TGTGCCTGGAGTGTGGCAGTAGGAAACACCATATATTTT. Amino acid sequence: CAWSVAVGNTIYF.

The rearrangement uses TRBV28 and TRBJ1-2, with D possibly TRBD1 on 6 matching bases. The CDR3 consists of 17 residues. Germline values: CDR1 MDHEN, CDR2 SYDVKM. Trimming stripped 10 bases from V and 4 bases from J, with 28 bases between. In nucleotides, the CDR3 is TGTGCCACTACGGGAGGGGGGGACCTGTTTCTGGGCTATGGCTACACCTTC. It translates to CATTGGGDLFLGYGYTF.

V and J are TRBV3-1 (or the pseudogene TRBV3-2) and TRBJ2-2; D remains ambiguous. The CDR3 has 15 residues. Per germline, CDR1 LGHDT and CDR2 YNNKEL (reference sequence). Between the trimmed V and J ends, which lost 2 bases and 5 bases, there was a span of 12 bases. CDR3 amino acids: CASSQHPGGTGELFF. CDR3 bases: TGTGCCAGCAGCCAACACCCGGGTGGAACCGGGGAGCTGTTTTTT.

This clone has a handful of counts. CDR3 sequence: CASSFQGQGYTF. In nucleotides, the CDR3 is TGTGCCAGCAGCTTCCAGGGGCAGGGCTACACCTTC. The chain recombines TRBV11-3 with TRBJ1-2; weak D call: TRBD1 (6 bases). Trimming removed 3 bases from V and 8 bases from J, with 10 bases in between. The CDR3 covers 12 residues. Germline V gene data show CDR1 as SGHNT and CDR2 as YENEEA.

J is TRBJ1-2 and V is TRBV7-6; 7 bases fit TRBD1. The CDR3 loop spans 15 amino acids. J gave up 3 bases and V 5 bases, and 9 bases lay outside the gene matches. Germline values: CDR1 SGHVS, CDR2 FNYEAQ. The CDR3 protein is CASSPGQETHYGYTF. CDR3 bases: TGTGCCAGCAGCCCCGGACAGGAGACCCACTATGGCTACACCTTC.

J is TRBJ1-1 and V is TRBV7-9; D ambiguous. Trimming cost V 1 base and J 3 bases, with 3 bases left between them. Per germline, CDR1 SEHNR and CDR2 FQNEAQ (reference sequence). This CDR3 region has 12 residues. The DNA of the CDR3 is TGTGCCAGCAGCTTAGTAGACACTGAAGCTTTCTTT. Translation gives CASSLVDTEAFF. The complete variable domain, with remaining parts taken from reference TRBV7-9 and TRBJ1-1, reads DTGVSQNPRHKITKRGQNVTFRCDPISEHNRLYWYRQTLGQGPEFLTYFQNEAQLEKSRLLSDRFSAERPKGSFSTLEIQRTEQGDSAMYLCASSLVDTEAFFGQGTRLTVV.

The rearrangement links TRBV5-6 to TRBJ2-5; D is perhaps TRBD1 (6 bases). Trimming removed 2 bases from V and 5 bases from J, with 13 bases in between. Germline V gene lookup returns CDR1 SGHDT and CDR2 YYEEEE. This CDR3 comprises 14 residues. This CDR3 is CASSFNQGWETQYF. The CDR3 nucleotides are TGTGCCAGCAGCTTTAACCAGGGGTGGGAGACCCAGTACTTC.